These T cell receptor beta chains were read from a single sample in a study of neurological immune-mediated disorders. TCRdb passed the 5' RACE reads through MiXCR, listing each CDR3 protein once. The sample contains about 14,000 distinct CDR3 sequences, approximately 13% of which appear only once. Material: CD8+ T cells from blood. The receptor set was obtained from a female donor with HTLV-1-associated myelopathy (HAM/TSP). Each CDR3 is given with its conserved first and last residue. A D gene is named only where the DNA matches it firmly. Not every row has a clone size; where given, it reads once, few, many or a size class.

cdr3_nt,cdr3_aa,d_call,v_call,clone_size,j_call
TGTGCCAGCAGTGAATACGTTGGCAGGGGCCAAGAGACCCAGTACTTC,CASSEYVGRGQETQYF,.,TRBV25-1,many,TRBJ2-5
TGTGCCAGCACCAACAGGGGAGTAGGGGATCAGCCCCAGCATTTT,CASTNRGVGDQPQHF,TRBD1,TRBV12-3/TRBV12-4,many,TRBJ1-5
TGTGCCAGCAGCGTCGACAGGGGAACGACTGGCTACACCTTC,CASSVDRGTTGYTF,TRBD1,TRBV7-9,many,TRBJ1-2
TGTGCCAGCATCCAAGACAGGGCCCTCGAGCAGTACTTC,CASIQDRALEQYF,TRBD1,TRBV7-9,.,TRBJ2-7
TGCAGTTCTCCGAACACCGGGGAGCTATTTTTT,CSSPNTGELFF,.,TRBV20-1,.,TRBJ2-2
TGCGCCAGCAGCTTGGATGTAGGGCAGTCTACTGAAGCTTTCTTT,CASSLDVGQSTEAFF,.,TRBV5-1,many,TRBJ1-1
TGTGCCAGCAGCAGACTGGGCAGCTCCTACAATGAGCAGTTCTTC,CASSRLGSSYNEQFF,.,TRBV27,many,TRBJ2-1
TGTGCCAGCAGCCCCGGGACTAGCGGGAGCCAAGAGACCCAGTACTTC,CASSPGTSGSQETQYF,TRBD2,TRBV9,many,TRBJ2-5
TGCGCCAGCAGCTTGAGAGGAGACGACTATGAGCAGTTCTTC,CASSLRGDDYEQFF,.,TRBV5-1,many,TRBJ2-1
TGCGCCAGCAGCCAGGTGCTTTCCTCCGTGATTTCCTACGAGCAGTACTTC,CASSQVLSSVISYEQYF,.,TRBV4-1,few,TRBJ2-7
TGCAGTGCTAGAGCCTCCTTGACAGGGGGTTCGAGGGGCTACACCTTC,CSARASLTGGSRGYTF,TRBD1,TRBV20-1,many,TRBJ1-2
TGTGCCAGCAGCCCCAACACCCTTACCCTCCAAGAGACCCAGTACTTC,CASSPNTLTLQETQYF,.,TRBV7-2,few,TRBJ2-5
TGTGCCAGCAGCTCCGACATGTCGAACACCGGGGAGCTGTTTTTT,CASSSDMSNTGELFF,.,TRBV7-9,many,TRBJ2-2
TGCAGCGTTGTCGGTCCGTGGACAGGGGGCGGCTCCCCGGGGAACACTGAAGCTTTCTTT,CSVVGPWTGGGSPGNTEAFF,TRBD1,TRBV29-1,many,TRBJ1-1
TGTGCCAGCATCCTGCGGGGACTAGCGGGAGCGGGTGAGCAGTTCTTC,CASILRGLAGAGEQFF,TRBD2,TRBV5-5,.,TRBJ2-1
TGCGCCAGCAGCGGGGACAGTTCCTACGAGCAGTACTTC,CASSGDSSYEQYF,TRBD1,TRBV5-1,many,TRBJ2-7
TGCAGCGTTGAGATGAACACTGAAGCTTTCTTT,CSVEMNTEAFF,.,TRBV29-1,many,TRBJ1-1
TGTGCCAGCAGTTTCGGCCTAGCGGGCACCAATGAGCAGTTCTTC,CASSFGLAGTNEQFF,TRBD2,TRBV27,many,TRBJ2-1
TGCAGCGTCTCTCAGGCTAGCAATCAGCCCCAGCATTTT,CSVSQASNQPQHF,.,TRBV29-1,many,TRBJ1-5
TGTGCCAGCAGTGATTTGCAGGGGGCTGAGACCCAGTACTTC,CASSDLQGAETQYF,TRBD1,TRBV6-1,many,TRBJ2-5
TGCAGTGCAACCGGGACAGGGTCGTACGAGCAGTACTTC,CSATGTGSYEQYF,TRBD1,TRBV20-1,many,TRBJ2-7
TGTGCCAGCAGCTTTGGGTACTCCTACGAGCAGTACTTC,CASSFGYSYEQYF,.,TRBV7-9,many,TRBJ2-7
TGTGCCAGCAGTCATGGGACCTACACAGATACGCAGTATTTT,CASSHGTYTDTQYF,.,TRBV6-2/TRBV6-3,many,TRBJ2-3
TGTGCCAGCAGCGTAGCTCTGGAGGGGCAGGACGAGCAGTACTTC,CASSVALEGQDEQYF,.,TRBV9,many,TRBJ2-7
TGTGCCAGCAGCAGCACAGGGGATCCCGGGGAGCTGTTTTTT,CASSSTGDPGELFF,TRBD1,TRBV7-9,many,TRBJ2-2
TGTGCCAGCAGCCCTACAGGGTATGCCGGGGAGCTGTTTTTT,CASSPTGYAGELFF,.,TRBV3-1,many,TRBJ2-2